One TCR beta chain is described in this entry. The repertoire was sequenced with immunoSEQ multiplex PCR; TCRdb's copy has only in-frame clones and lacks some. The table has 290,000 or so clones, 90% seen once. This sample is drawn from a study of blood T cell repertoires in COVID-19. V was pared by 2 bases and J by 0 bases, with 8 bases between. CDR1 is MNHEY and CDR2 is SMNVEV in the germline V gene (reference sequence). The CDR3 consists of 15 residues. The rearrangement joins TRBV27 to TRBJ2-1; perhaps TRBD1 as D (6 bases). The sequence was collected from a woman under 30 with acute COVID-19. The sequencing sample was made of PBMCs or T cells enriched from blood (not recorded which). CDR3 bases: TGTGCCAGCAGTTTAGGGACATTCTCCTACAATGAGCAGTTCTTC. Residues: CASSLGTFSYNEQFF.